This T cell receptor beta chain was obtained from a study of cytomegalovirus exposure and HLA in healthy donors listed by TCRdb under 2017. With regard to the full study: An earlier analysis of some 550 of the donors reported about 290 Gb of sequence data and 117 million unique TCR beta sequences from 150 million to 200 million T cells. In a later genetic analysis, genome-wide SNP genotypes for about three fifths of the 666 donors were used, and that subset was treated as a discovery cohort. Both class I and class II loci were covered by HLA typing, at four-digit resolution. The number of typed donors differed by locus: about 620-640 for A, B, C, DRB1 and DQB1; approximately 520 for DQA1; fewer than 610 for DPA1; and roughly 470 for DPB1. All discovery cohort repertoires had been generated on a single sequencing platform. Rather than drawing on any new phenotypic data, the later analysis identified candidate immune exposures from TCR beta sequences and the way those sequences occurred across donors. Donor age, sex, ethnicity and CMV serostatus were compiled alongside the repertoire data. Four or five DR-DQ haplotypes were treated as single units for association and clustering because of strong linkage in the cohort. An early release covering 500 to 750 HLA-typed donors comprised approximately 290 gigabases of sequencing data and 85 million or so unique TCR sequences. The study combined high-throughput TCR immunosequencing, statistical association of individual TCRs with disease status, and machine learning to predict cytomegalovirus infection status. The study aimed to test whether signatures of past pathogen exposure could be identified by cataloging public T cell receptors. Of the roughly 400 genotyped donors, 65% to 90% were placed in the genetic ancestry cluster associated with self-reported Caucasian donors. In a later analysis, previously published TCR beta repertoires from 550 to 700 donors were re-analyzed and high-resolution HLA genotyping was added so that TCR occurrence patterns could be studied. An earlier analysis of about 600 of the donors used high-throughput TCR beta sequencing to judge whether each TCR beta V gene segment behaved as functional or pseudogenic. The T cell repertoires of 666 subjects were profiled by immunosequencing and related to cytomegalovirus serostatus. In addition to the first cohort of 650 to 750 subjects, a separate validation cohort of 120 different subjects was used. Among about 410 genotyped donors of the cohort, an average of around 250,000 unique TCR beta nucleotide sequences was sequenced per donor, of which 15% to 20% were non-productive.

The cohort comprised fewer than 700 healthy bone marrow donors. At the time of sampling, all cohort members were nominally healthy, though unrecorded immune exposures were likely present. The donor tested CMV seronegative, placing the donor among the 350 to 400 seronegative members of the cohort. A peripheral blood sample was provided by each donor, and peripheral blood mononuclear cells were used for TCR beta sequencing. The Qiagen DNeasy Blood Extraction Kit was used to extract genomic DNA from the blood cell samples. From the cysteine through the phenylalanine, the CDR3 covers 16 amino acids. Just CDR3 DNA is preserved here, 48 bases in frame from base 1. The V end gives up 0 bases and the J end 4 bases, leaving 9 bases in the junction not matched to a gene. CDR1 and CDR2 are read off the germline V gene (reference sequence) as GTSNPN and SVGIG. With respect to this clone: Which antigen it targets is not known. No much larger clone exists at a distance of one base, and base qualities are not known.

The library was obtained by the immunoSEQ multiplex PCR assay. The multiplex PCR relied on a mix of 60 forward primers for TCR Vbeta segments and 13 reverse primers for TCR Jbeta segments. A multiplex PCR assay on genomic DNA amplified the CDR3 region of rearranged TCR beta genes. Amplified TCR beta libraries were sequenced as 87-base-pair reads on the Illumina HiSeq System. Per the original workflow: A later analysis counted approximately 74 million unique TCR beta chains across the 500 to 850 repertoires, and around 9.9 million of these chains were shared by at least two donors. Raw reads were error-corrected and collapsed into unique sequences by a nearest-neighbor algorithm in which closely related sequences were merged to remove PCR and sequencing errors. V, D and J gene segments were assigned by aligning CDR3 sequences to IMGT reference sequences. For a sequence to be retained, at least a six-nucleotide match to both a V gene segment and a J gene segment was required. Rearrangements were classified as productive when the CDR3 lacked stop codons and remained in frame with V and J, and all other rearrangements were classified as non-productive. CDR3 was defined according to IMGT convention as the region running from the second conserved V-encoded cysteine to the conserved J-encoded phenylalanine. The earlier analysis of 500 to 600 of the donors excluded sequences that lacked an unambiguous match to a single V gene segment. An earlier analysis of a few hundred of the donors called V segments functional above 56.7% productive rearrangements and segregating when the between-donor standard deviation exceeded 5%. A statistical classification framework was built to diagnose cytomegalovirus status from the catalog of TCR beta chain sequences. V and J gene assignment, in a later analysis, came from comparing TCR nucleotide sequences with IMGT/GENE-DB human TR gene sequences. A later analysis assigned CDR3 sequences and most-parsimonious VDJ recombination scenarios with the TCRdist pipeline. In a later analysis, each TCR beta chain was defined by its CDR3 amino acid sequence together with its V-gene family, and reads lacking a unique V-gene family were excluded. As a way to deal with suspected cross-contamination and a sequencing artifact, a later analysis dropped under 600 nucleotide sequences that were highly shared and had low generation probability. In a later analysis, a clonal expansion index for each public chain was calculated from normalized within-repertoire ranks of inferred template counts. In a later analysis, generation probabilities were computed with a VDJ recombination model fitted to out-of-frame rearrangements, and the resulting probabilities were checked against IGoR. Hypergeometric tests were used in a later analysis to score TCR-TCR, TCR-HLA and TCR-CMV co-occurrence, with a repertoire-size bias correction applied to the TCR pairs. To estimate false discovery rates, a later analysis permuted the HLA or CMV assignments 20 times. In a later analysis, co-occurring TCRs were grouped using DBSCAN, with TCRdist sequence similarity added in when clustering inside HLA-allele-positive subsets. Repertoires with fewer than 30,000 or more than 120,000 public chains were left out of co-occurrence clustering, as were a few repertoires with anomalous nucleotide sharing. The source is immuneACCESS, and TCRdb retained only in-frame sequences with V and J called. Part of the clones is not carried over; for the studies checked, unresolved V genes explain less than half of this, and the remainder is unexplained. V and J calls and clone size come straight from that table; D and trimming were deduced from the DNA. The table for this sample lists about 180,000 clones; roughly 87% of them were counted only once. Less than 2% of the sample comes from the top ten.

Study-wide findings and limitations: Roughly uniform sequencing depth across donors was assumed in presence/absence analyses, although this assumption may not hold. In an earlier analysis of some 540 of the donors, most TCR beta V segments appeared in productive rearrangements about 87% or about 30% of the time, broadly matching IMGT annotations. Immune exposure information for the cohort was limited to CMV serostatus. The cohort was sequenced for TCR beta chains only, and without alpha or paired-chain data the features that could be detected were limited. Some IMGT-functional V segments, including TRBV6-2 and TRBV6-3, could not be distinguished by the 87-base-pair reads and were therefore excluded. The earlier analysis of some 540 of the donors excluded about 16 rarely observed V segments, including chromosome 9 orphons, because counts were too low. A later analysis associated around 16,000 TCR beta sequences with specific HLA alleles at a false discovery rate of 0.05. In vitro tests confirmed that a few of the cytomegalovirus-associated TCR beta chains recognize cytomegalovirus antigens. In a later analysis, HLA-associated TCR beta chains were found to be more clonally expanded and to have lower generation probabilities than equally common non-associated chains. An association between a missense DCLRE1C variant and V-gene and J-gene trimming of TCR beta chains was found in a later genetic analysis and replicated in an independent cohort. In a later genetic analysis, fewer N-insertions in productive TCRs were reported among donors in an Asian-associated ancestry cluster than the roughly 670-donor mean. Assigning TCR associations to individual alleles was difficult when HLA alleles, especially DR and DQ, strongly co-occurred. Several of the top co-occurrence clusters appeared to be linked to parvovirus B19, influenza, CMV and Epstein-Barr virus, according to a later analysis. It was suggested by the authors that the approach could potentially be generalized to other disease states and immunological phenotypes. A later analysis found that most CMV-associated TCR beta chains appeared HLA-restricted, with HLA associations seemingly driven largely by CMV exposure. A further reported finding was that TCR beta sequences accurately predicted the HLA-A and HLA-B alleles for most subjects in the first cohort. Cytomegalovirus status was reported to be diagnosed by the classifier with high specificity and sensitivity in both the original and validation cohorts. Linkage disequilibrium might explain the correlated functional status among segregating V segments, but an unknown experimental factor could not be ruled out. Because HLA typing was unavailable for some donors at each locus, only the typed subset was used in association tests. Across donors, most TCR sequences were observed very rarely, whereas some public TCRs were present in many individuals. A cluster of highly shared sequence variants was judged likely to represent a technical artifact of the sequencing pipeline. The study listed approximately 150 TCR beta chains as associated with cytomegalovirus. A later analysis found that TCR association rates varied across HLA loci, with DRB1 alleles showing the most associated TCRs and HLA-C alleles the fewest.

Recombination connected TRBV30 to TRBJ2-5; TRBD2 aligns with 9 central bases. This TCR came from a man in his forties or fifties in good health and CMV-seronegative. Sequenced input: PBMCs. In nucleotide form, the sequence is TGTGCCTGGAGTGTAGGGTGGCGGGAGGGGGCAGAGACCCAGTACTTC. Its product reads: CAWSVGWREGAETQYF.